Presented here are 12 T cell receptor beta chains from one specimen sequenced in a study of blood T cell repertoires in COVID-19. The table came from immunoSEQ multiplex PCR; TCRdb's copy has only in-frame clones and leaves some out. The table includes about 81,000 clones, around 89% detected once. Sequenced material: peripheral blood. The receptors were sampled from a man in his 70s with active or convalescent COVID-19.

V is TRBV10-2 and J is TRBJ2-5, with 10 nucleotides matching TRBD1. V lost 4 bases to trimming and J lost 4 bases; unmatched junction nucleotides: 9. CDR3 size: 16 residues. From germline, CDR1 is WSHSY and CDR2 SAAADI. DNA of the CDR3: TGCGCCAGCAGTGTGATGACAGGGGGCGCAATAGAGACCCAGTACTTC. This codes for CASSVMTGGAIETQYF.

This clone was observed once. The V gene is TRBV5-5, the J gene TRBJ1-6; D unresolved. V was trimmed by 2 bases and J by 0 bases, leaving 9 bases between them. The CDR3 is 16 amino acids. Germline CDR1 SGHKS, CDR2 YYEKEE (reference sequence). The CDR3 reads CASSFLVSSYNSPLHF. As DNA, the CDR3 is TGTGCCAGCAGCTTCCTTGTGAGCTCCTATAATTCACCCCTCCACTTT.

This clone has a single count. The rearrangement joins TRBV4-1 to TRBJ1-1; TRBD1 matches 7 bases. With 3 bases clipped from V and 7 bases from J, the junction kept 8 bases outside the gene matches. Germline V CDR1 and CDR2: MGHRA, YSYEKL. The CDR3 extends over 14 amino acids. CDR3 amino acids: CASSHTGEVDEAFF. The CDR3 bases are TGCGCCAGCAGCCACACAGGGGAGGTTGATGAAGCTTTCTTT.

The rearrangement joins TRBV6-5 to TRBJ1-2; D ambiguous. Trimming removed 0 bases from V and 6 bases from J, with 8 bases in between. Germline V gene sequence: CDR1 MNHEY, CDR2 SVGAGI. CDR3 size: 13 residues. The CDR3 DNA reads TGTGCCAGCAGTTACTCCGACGGGGATGGCTACACCTTC. Its protein is CASSYSDGDGYTF.

The chain combines TRBV4-2 with TRBJ2-5; weak D call: TRBD1 (6 bases). The CDR3 extends over 15 amino acids. Germline lookup yields CDR1 LGHNA and CDR2 YNFKEQ. V shed 5 bases and J shed 0 bases, with 13 bases lying between them. The CDR3 here is CASSSGVRDQETQYF. In DNA form, the CDR3 reads TGTGCCAGCAGCTCAGGGGTGAGGGACCAAGAGACCCAGTACTTC.

The genes are TRBV4-1 and TRBJ1-6; D might be TRBD1 (5 bases). Deletions cut 1 base from V and 0 bases from J, with 7 bases between. Germline V gives CDR1 MGHRA, CDR2 YSYEKL. This CDR3 comprises 16 residues. The CDR3 sequence: CASSQGGFSYNSPLHF. CDR3 in DNA: TGCGCCAGCAGCCAAGGGGGCTTCTCCTATAATTCACCCCTCCACTTT.

This chain uses TRBV11-2 with TRBJ2-3, with D tentatively TRBD2 (6 bases). The CDR3 is 14 amino acids. Germline V gene lookup returns CDR1 SGHAT and CDR2 FQNNGV. Trimming stripped 8 bases from V and 6 bases from J, with 18 bases between. Here the CDR3 DNA reads TGTGCCAGCGGTTCACCCAGTGGGGGGGATACGCAGTATTTT. Translating gives CASGSPSGGDTQYF.

The rearrangement joins TRBV24-1 to TRBJ2-2; 8 bases align to TRBD1. There are 15 residues in the CDR3. V dropped 7 bases and J dropped 0; count of bases not matched to a gene: 3. Germline loops: CDR1 KGHDR, CDR2 SFDVKD. CDR3 nucleotide sequence: TGTGCCACCAGAGACAGGGGATCGAACACCGGGGAGCTGTTTTTT. Translating it yields CATRDRGSNTGELFF.

CDR3 nucleotide sequence: TGTGCCAGTAGTATTCAACGGACTTATAGCAATCAGCCCCAGCATTTT. Translation gives CASSIQRTYSNQPQHF. V is TRBV19 and J is TRBJ1-5; D not certain. The CDR3 extends over 16 amino acids. Germline CDR1 is LNHDA and CDR2 is SQIVND (reference sequence). V gave up 3 bases and J gave up 0 bases, with 12 bases separating them.

The rearrangement links TRBV24-1 to TRBJ2-2; tentative D call: TRBD2 (6 bases). Trimming removed 6 bases at V and 6 bases at J, with 19 bases between. The CDR3 is made up of 16 amino acids. The V gene's germline CDR1 is KGHDR and CDR2 SFDVKD. The CDR3 here is CATSSLAPEGPGELFF. For the CDR3, the DNA is TGTGCCACCAGTTCCCTTGCTCCGGAGGGCCCCGGGGAGCTGTTTTTT.

The V call is TRBV5-1, the J call TRBJ2-7; D gene ambiguous. Germline V gene sequence: CDR1 SGHRS, CDR2 YFSETQ. This CDR3 is 13 amino acids long. V lost 6 bases to trimming and J lost 1 base, with 11 bases between them. CDR3 DNA: TGCGCCAGCACCGATATGCGGTCCTACGAGCAGTACTTC. Translated: CASTDMRSYEQYF.

The chain carries TRBV9 and TRBJ1-2; D unresolved. The germline V gene encodes CDR1 SGDLS and CDR2 YYNGEE. The CDR3 extends over 12 amino acids. Trimming took 3 bases from V and 8 from J, leaving 11 bases between them. DNA for the CDR3: TGTGCCAGCAGCGACAGCGCGGGCGGCTACACCTTC. It yields the protein CASSDSAGGYTF.